Included here is one TCR beta chain sequence, with context. Its antigen is unidentified. This record belongs to a study of long-term antiretroviral therapy in people with HIV. It was in the United States that all participants with HIV were treated. Investigators performed immunoSEQ version v3.0 at survey level. The method was immunoSEQ multiplex PCR; TCRdb's version includes in-frame clones alone and lacks a portion of them. The sample yields around 40,000 clones, around 85% seen once. Broader study findings: Patients on ART gained diversity, which nonetheless stayed below transplant donor controls. From about 2003 to 2018, blood was obtained, possibly while participants received older ART regimens.

The source of this sequence is a man between 18 and 29 years old with HIV. Sequenced here: unsorted PBMCs, sampled 2.2 years after starting antiretroviral therapy.

The CDR3: CASSGGSGGYNEQFF. The CDR3, as DNA: TGTGCCAGCAGCGGGGGGAGCGGGGGTTACAATGAGCAGTTCTTC. The chain links TRBV7-2 to TRBJ2-1, with 8 positions matching TRBD2. The V gene's germline CDR1 is SGHTA and CDR2 FQGNSA. The CDR3 is 15 amino acids. The V segment lost 5 bases and the J segment 4 bases; nucleotides outside the gene matches: 7.